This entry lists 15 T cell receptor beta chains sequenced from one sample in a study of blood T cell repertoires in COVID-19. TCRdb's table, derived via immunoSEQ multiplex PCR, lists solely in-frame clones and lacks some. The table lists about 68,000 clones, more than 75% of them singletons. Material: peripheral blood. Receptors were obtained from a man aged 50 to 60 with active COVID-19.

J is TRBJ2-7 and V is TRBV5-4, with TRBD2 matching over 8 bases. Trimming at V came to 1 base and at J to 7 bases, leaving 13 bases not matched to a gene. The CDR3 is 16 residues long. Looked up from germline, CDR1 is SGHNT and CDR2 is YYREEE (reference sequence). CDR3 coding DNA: TGTGCCAGCAGCTTGATCTTCGGGGCGGGAGGTAGGGAGCAGTACTTC. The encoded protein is CASSLIFGAGGREQYF.

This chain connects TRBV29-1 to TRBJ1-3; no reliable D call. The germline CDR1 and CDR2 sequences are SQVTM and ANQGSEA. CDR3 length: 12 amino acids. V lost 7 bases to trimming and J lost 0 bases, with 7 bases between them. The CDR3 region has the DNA TGCAGCGCAGAGAGCTCTGGAAACACCATATATTTT. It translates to CSAESSGNTIYF.

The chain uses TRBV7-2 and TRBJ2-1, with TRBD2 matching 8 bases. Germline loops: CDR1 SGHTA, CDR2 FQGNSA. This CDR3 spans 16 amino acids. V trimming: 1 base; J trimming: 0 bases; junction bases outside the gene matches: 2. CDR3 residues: CASSLVAGGSYNEQFF. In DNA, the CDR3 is TGTGCCAGCAGCTTAGTCGCGGGGGGCTCCTACAATGAGCAGTTCTTC.

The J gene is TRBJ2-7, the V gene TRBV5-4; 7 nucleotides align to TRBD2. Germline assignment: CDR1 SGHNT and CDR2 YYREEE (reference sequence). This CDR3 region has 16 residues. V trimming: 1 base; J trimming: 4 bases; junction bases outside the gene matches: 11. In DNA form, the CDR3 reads TGTGCCAGCAGCTTGAAGGGTCGCGGGGAGGGTTACGAGCAGTACTTC. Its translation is CASSLKGRGEGYEQYF.

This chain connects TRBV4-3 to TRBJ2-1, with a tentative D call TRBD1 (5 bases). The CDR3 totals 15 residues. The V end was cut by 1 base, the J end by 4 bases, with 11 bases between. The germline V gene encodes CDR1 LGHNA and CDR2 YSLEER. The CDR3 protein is CASSQGQNPYNEQFF. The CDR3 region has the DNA TGCGCCAGCAGCCAAGGACAGAACCCTTACAATGAGCAGTTCTTC.

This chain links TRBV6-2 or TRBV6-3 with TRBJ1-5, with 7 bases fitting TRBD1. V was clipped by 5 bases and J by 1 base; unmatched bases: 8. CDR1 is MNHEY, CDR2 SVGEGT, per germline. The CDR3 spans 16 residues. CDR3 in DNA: TGTGCCAGCAGTGACCCACAGGGGACCAGCAATCAGCCCCAGCATTTT. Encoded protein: CASSDPQGTSNQPQHF.

As DNA, the CDR3 is TGTGCCAGCAGCCAAGATCACAGGGGGGGCTACACCTTC. This gives the protein CASSQDHRGGYTF. The V call is TRBV3-1 (or the pseudogene TRBV3-2), the J call TRBJ1-2, with 8 bases aligning to TRBD1. The germline gives CDR1 LGHDT, CDR2 YNNKEL (reference sequence). CDR3 length: 13 residues. With 0 bases clipped from V and 8 bases from J, the junction kept 2 bases outside the gene matches.

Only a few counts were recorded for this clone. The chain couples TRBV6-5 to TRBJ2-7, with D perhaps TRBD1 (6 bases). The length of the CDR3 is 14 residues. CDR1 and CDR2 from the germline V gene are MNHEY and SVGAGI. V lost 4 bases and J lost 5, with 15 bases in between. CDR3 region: CASSFTNRANEQYF. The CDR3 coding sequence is TGTGCCAGCAGTTTTACCAACAGGGCCAACGAGCAGTACTTC.

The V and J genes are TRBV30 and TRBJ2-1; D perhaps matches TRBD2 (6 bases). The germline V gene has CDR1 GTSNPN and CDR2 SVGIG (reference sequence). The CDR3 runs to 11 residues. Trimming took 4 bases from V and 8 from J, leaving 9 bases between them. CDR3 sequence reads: CAWMEGDEQFF. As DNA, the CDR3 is TGTGCCTGGATGGAGGGAGATGAGCAGTTCTTC.

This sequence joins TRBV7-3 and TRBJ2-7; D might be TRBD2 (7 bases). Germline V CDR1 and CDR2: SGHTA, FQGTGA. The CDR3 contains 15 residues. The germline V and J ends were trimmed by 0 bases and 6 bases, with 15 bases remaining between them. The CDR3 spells CASSLTGGPSSEQYF. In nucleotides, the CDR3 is TGTGCCAGCAGCTTAACCGGGGGGCCGTCCAGCGAGCAGTACTTC. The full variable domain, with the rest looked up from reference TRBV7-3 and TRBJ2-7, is GAGVSQTPSNKVTEKGKYVELRCDPISGHTALYWYRQSLGQGPEFLIYFQGTGAADDSGLPNDRFFAVRPEGSVSTLKIQRTERGDSAVYLCASSLTGGPSSEQYFGPGTRLTVT.

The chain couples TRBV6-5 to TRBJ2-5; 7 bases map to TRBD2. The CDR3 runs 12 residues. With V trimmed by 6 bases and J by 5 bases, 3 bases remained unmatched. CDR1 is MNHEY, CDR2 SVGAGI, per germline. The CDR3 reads CASRGRVETQYF. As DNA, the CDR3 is TGTGCCAGCAGGGGGAGGGTCGAGACCCAGTACTTC.

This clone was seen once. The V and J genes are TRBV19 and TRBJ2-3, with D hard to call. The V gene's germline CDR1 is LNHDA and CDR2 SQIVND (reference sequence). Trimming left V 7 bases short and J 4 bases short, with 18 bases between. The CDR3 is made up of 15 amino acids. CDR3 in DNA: TGTGCCAGTAAAAAGACATCCCTCAGCCCAGATACGCAGTATTTT. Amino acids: CASKKTSLSPDTQYF.

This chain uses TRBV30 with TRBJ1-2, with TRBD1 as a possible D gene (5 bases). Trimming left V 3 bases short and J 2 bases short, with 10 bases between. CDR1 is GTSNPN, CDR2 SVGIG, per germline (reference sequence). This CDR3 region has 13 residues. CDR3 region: CAWSADTNYGYTF. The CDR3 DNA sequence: TGTGCCTGGAGCGCGGACACCAACTATGGCTACACCTTC. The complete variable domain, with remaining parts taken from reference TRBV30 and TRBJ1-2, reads SQTIHQWPATLVQPVGSPLSLECTVEGTSNPNLYWYRQAAGRGLQLLFYSVGIGQISSEVPQNLSASRPQDRQFILSSKKLLLSDSGFYLCAWSADTNYGYTFGSGTRLTVV.

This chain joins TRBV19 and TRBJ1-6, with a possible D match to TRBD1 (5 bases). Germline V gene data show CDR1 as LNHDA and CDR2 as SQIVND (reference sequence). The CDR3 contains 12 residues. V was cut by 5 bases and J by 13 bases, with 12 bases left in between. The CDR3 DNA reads TGTGCCAGTAGTTTGGGACTTACGCCCCTCCACTTT. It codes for CASSLGLTPLHF.

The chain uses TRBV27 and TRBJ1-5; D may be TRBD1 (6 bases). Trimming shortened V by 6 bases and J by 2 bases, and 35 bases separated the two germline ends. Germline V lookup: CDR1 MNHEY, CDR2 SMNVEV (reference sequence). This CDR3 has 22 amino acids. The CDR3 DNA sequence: TGTGCCAGCAGCCCAGACAGCTTACTTCGGTCTTTGAAGGGGGAAGGCAATCAGCCCCAGCATTTT. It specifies CASSPDSLLRSLKGEGNQPQHF.